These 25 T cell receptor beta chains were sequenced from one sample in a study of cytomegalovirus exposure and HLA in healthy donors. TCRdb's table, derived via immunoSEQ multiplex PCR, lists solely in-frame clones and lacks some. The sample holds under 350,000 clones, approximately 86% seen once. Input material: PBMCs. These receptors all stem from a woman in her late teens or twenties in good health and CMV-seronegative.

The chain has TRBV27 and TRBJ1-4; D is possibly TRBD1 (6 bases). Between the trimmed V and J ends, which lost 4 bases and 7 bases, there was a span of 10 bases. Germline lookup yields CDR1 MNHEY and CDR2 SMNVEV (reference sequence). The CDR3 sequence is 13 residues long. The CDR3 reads CASSSRGGEKLFF. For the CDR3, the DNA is TGTGCCAGCAGTTCCCGAGGGGGTGAAAAACTGTTTTTT. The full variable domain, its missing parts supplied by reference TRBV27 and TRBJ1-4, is EAQVTQNPRYLITVTGKKLTVTCSQNMNHEYMSWYRQDPGLGLRQIYYSMNVEVTDKGDVPEGYKVSRKEKRNFPLILESPSPNQTSLYFCASSSRGGEKLFFGSGTQLSVL.

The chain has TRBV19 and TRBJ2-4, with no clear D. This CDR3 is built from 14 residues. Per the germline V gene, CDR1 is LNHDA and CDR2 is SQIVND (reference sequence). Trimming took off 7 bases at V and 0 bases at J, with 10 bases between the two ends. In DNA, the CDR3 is TGTGCCAGTAATGAGTTCCTAGCCAAAAACATTCAGTACTTC. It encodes CASNEFLAKNIQYF. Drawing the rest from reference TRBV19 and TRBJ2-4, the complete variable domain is DGGITQSPKYLFRKEGQNVTLSCEQNLNHDAMYWYRQDPGQGLRLIYYSQIVNDFQKGDIAEGYSVSREKKESFPLTVTSAQKNPTAFYLCASNEFLAKNIQYFGAGTRLSVL.

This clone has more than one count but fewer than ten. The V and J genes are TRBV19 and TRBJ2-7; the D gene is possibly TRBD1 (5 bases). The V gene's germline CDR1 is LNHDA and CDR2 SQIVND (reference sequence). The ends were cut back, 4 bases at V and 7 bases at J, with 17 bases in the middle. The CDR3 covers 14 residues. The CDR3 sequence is CASSRSQGGWEQYF. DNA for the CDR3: TGTGCCAGTAGTAGGAGCCAGGGTGGGTGGGAGCAGTACTTC.

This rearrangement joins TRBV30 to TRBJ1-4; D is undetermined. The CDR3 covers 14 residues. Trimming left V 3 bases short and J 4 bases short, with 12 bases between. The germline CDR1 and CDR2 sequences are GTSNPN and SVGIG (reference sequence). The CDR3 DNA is TGTGCCTGGAGGGTGACCGGGGTTAATGAAAAACTGTTTTTT. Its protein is CAWRVTGVNEKLFF.

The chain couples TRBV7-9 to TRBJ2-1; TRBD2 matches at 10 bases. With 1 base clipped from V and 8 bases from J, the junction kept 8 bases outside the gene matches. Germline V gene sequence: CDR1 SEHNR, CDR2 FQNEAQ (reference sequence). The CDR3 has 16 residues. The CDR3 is CASSLEKTSGNDEQFF. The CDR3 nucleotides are TGTGCCAGCAGCTTAGAAAAAACTAGCGGGAACGATGAGCAGTTCTTC.

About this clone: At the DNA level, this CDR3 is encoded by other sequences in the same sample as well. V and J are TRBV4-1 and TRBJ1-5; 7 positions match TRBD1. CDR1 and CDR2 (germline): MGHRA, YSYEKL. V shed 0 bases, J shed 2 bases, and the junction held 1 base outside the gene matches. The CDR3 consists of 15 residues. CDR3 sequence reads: CASSQDGQGNQPQHF. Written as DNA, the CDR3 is TGCGCCAGCAGCCAAGATGGACAGGGCAATCAGCCCCAGCATTTT.

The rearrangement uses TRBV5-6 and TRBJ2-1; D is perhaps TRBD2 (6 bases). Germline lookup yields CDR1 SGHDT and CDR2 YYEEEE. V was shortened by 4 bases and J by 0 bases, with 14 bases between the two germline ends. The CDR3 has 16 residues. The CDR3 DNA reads TGTGCCAGCAGCCGAAGGGCGGGGCGCTCCTACAATGAGCAGTTCTTC. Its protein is CASSRRAGRSYNEQFF.

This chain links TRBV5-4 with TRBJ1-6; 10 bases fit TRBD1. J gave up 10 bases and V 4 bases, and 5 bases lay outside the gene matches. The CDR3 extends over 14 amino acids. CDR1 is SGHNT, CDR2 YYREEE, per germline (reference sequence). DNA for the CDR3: TGTGCCAGCAGCGAGACAGGGGGCGGGTCACCCCTCCACTTT. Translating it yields CASSETGGGSPLHF.

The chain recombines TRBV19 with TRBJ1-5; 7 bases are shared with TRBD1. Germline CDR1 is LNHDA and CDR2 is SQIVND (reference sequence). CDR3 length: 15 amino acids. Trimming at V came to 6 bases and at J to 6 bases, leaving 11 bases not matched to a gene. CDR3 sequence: CASSSLTGIAQPQHF. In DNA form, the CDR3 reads TGTGCCAGTAGCAGCTTGACAGGGATCGCTCAGCCCCAGCATTTT.

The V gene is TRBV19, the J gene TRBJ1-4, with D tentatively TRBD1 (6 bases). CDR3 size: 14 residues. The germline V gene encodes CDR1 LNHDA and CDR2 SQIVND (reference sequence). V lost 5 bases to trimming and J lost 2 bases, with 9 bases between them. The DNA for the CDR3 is TGTGCCAGTAGTTCAGGGGTGACTAATGAAAAACTGTTTTTT. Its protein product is CASSSGVTNEKLFF. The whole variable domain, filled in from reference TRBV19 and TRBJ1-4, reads DGGITQSPKYLFRKEGQNVTLSCEQNLNHDAMYWYRQDPGQGLRLIYYSQIVNDFQKGDIAEGYSVSREKKESFPLTVTSAQKNPTAFYLCASSSGVTNEKLFFGSGTQLSVL.

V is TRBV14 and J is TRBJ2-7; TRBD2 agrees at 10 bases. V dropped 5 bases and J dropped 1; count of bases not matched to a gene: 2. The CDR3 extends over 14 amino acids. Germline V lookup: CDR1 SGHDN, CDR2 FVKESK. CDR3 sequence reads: CASSEGLASYEQYF. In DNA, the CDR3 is TGTGCCAGCAGCGAGGGACTAGCGTCCTACGAGCAGTACTTC.

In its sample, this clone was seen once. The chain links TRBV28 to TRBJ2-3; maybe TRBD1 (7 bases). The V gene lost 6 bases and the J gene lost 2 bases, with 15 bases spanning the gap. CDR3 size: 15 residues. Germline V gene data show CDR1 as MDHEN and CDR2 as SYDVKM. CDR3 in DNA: TGTGCCAGCAGCGGAGGGACAGTATTCACAGATACGCAGTATTTT. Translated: CASSGGTVFTDTQYF.

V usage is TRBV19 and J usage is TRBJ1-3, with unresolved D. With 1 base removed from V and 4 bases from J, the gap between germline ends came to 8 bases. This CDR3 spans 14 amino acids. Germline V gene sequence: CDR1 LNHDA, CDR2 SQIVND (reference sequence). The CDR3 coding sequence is TGTGCCAGTAGTATAGTAACAGACGGAAACACCATATATTTT. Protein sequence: CASSIVTDGNTIYF.

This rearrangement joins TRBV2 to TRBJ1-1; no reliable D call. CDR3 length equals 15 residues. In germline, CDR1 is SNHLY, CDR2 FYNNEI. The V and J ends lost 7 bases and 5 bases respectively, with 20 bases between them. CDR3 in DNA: TGTGCCAGCATTGGAAGAGGGCAGCCCCCGACTGAAGCTTTCTTT. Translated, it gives CASIGRGQPPTEAFF. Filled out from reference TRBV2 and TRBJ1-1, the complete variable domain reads EPEVTQTPSHQVTQMGQEVILRCVPISNHLYFYWYRQILGQKVEFLVSFYNNEISEKSEIFDDQFSVERPDGSNFTLKIRSTKLEDSAMYFCASIGRGQPPTEAFFGQGTRLTVV.

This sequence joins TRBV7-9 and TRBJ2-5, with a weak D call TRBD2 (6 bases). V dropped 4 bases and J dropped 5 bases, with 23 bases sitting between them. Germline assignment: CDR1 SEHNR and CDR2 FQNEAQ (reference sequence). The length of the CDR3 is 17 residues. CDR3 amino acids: CASSSSTRSPAGETQYF. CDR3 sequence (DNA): TGTGCCAGCAGCTCTTCAACTCGGAGTCCTGCGGGGGAGACCCAGTACTTC.

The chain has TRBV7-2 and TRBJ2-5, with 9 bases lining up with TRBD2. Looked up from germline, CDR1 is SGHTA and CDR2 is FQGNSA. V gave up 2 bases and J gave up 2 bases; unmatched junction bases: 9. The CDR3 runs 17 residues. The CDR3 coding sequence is TGTGCCAGCAGCTTAAAAGTGGCTAGCGGGGATCAAGAGACCCAGTACTTC. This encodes CASSLKVASGDQETQYF.

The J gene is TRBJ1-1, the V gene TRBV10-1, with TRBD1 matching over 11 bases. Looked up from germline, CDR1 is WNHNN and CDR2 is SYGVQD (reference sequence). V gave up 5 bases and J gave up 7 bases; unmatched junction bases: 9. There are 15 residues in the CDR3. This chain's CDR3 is CASSNGQGAFDEAFF. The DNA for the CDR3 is TGCGCCAGCAGTAATGGACAGGGGGCTTTCGATGAAGCTTTCTTT.

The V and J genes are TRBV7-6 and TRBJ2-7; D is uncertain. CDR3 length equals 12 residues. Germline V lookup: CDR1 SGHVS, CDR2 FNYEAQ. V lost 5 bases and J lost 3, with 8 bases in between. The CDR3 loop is CASSSRLYEQYF. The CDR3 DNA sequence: TGTGCCAGCAGCAGCAGACTCTACGAGCAGTACTTC.

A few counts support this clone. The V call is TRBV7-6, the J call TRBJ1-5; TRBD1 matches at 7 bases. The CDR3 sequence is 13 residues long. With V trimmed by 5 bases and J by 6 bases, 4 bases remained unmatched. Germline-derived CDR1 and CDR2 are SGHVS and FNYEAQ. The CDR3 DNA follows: TGTGCCAGCAGCGCGACAGGGTCTCAGCCCCAGCATTTT. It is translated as CASSATGSQPQHF.

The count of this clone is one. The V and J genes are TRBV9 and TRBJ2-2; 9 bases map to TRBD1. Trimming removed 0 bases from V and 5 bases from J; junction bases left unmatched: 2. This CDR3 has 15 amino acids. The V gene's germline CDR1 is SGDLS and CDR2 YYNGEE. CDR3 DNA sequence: TGTGCCAGCAGCGTAGACAGGGGGCGAACCGGGGAGCTGTTTTTT. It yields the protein CASSVDRGRTGELFF.

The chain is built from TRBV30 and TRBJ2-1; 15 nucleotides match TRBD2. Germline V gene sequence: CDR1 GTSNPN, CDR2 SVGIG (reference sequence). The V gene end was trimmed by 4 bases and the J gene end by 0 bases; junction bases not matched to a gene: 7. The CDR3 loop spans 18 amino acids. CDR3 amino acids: CAWMRGTSGRSSYNEQFF. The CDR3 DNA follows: TGTGCCTGGATGAGAGGGACTAGCGGGAGGTCCTCCTACAATGAGCAGTTCTTC. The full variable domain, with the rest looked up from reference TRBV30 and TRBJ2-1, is SQTIHQWPATLVQPVGSPLSLECTVEGTSNPNLYWYRQAAGRGLQLLFYSVGIGQISSEVPQNLSASRPQDRQFILSSKKLLLSDSGFYLCAWMRGTSGRSSYNEQFFGPGTRLTVL.

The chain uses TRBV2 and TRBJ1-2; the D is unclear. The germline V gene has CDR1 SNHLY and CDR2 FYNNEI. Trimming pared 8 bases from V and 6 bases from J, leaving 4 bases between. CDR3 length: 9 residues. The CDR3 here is CASSNGYTF. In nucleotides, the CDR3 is TGTGCCAGCTCAAATGGCTACACCTTC. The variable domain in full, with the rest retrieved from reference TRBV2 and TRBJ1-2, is EPEVTQTPSHQVTQMGQEVILRCVPISNHLYFYWYRQILGQKVEFLVSFYNNEISEKSEIFDDQFSVERPDGSNFTLKIRSTKLEDSAMYFCASSNGYTFGSGTRLTVV.

The CDR3 DNA reads as TGCGCCAGCACTCCCAGGGGGCAAATCACCGGGGAGCTGTTTTTT. Its protein product is CASTPRGQITGELFF. The V call is TRBV23-1, the J call TRBJ2-2; 8 bases match TRBD1. TRBV23-1 is marked as an open reading frame, function uncertain. CDR3 size: 15 residues. J was trimmed by 4 bases and V by 7 bases; bases with no gene match: 8.

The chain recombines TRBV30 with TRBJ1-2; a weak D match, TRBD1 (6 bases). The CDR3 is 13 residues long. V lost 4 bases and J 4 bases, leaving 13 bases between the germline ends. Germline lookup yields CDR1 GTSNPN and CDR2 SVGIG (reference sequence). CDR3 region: CAWNRDRFYGYTF. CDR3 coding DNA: TGTGCCTGGAACCGCGACAGGTTCTATGGCTACACCTTC. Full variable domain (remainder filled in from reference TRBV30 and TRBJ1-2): SQTIHQWPATLVQPVGSPLSLECTVEGTSNPNLYWYRQAAGRGLQLLFYSVGIGQISSEVPQNLSASRPQDRQFILSSKKLLLSDSGFYLCAWNRDRFYGYTFGSGTRLTVV.

The CDR3 sequence is CASSEKQGWTEAFF. The CDR3 coding sequence is TGTGCCAGCAGTGAAAAACAGGGGTGGACTGAAGCTTTCTTT. The chain recombines TRBV6-1 with TRBJ1-1; 7 bases align to TRBD1. V lost 2 bases, J lost 5 bases, and 5 bases stayed unmatched. Germline CDR1 is MNHNS and CDR2 is SASEGT. The CDR3 runs to 14 residues.